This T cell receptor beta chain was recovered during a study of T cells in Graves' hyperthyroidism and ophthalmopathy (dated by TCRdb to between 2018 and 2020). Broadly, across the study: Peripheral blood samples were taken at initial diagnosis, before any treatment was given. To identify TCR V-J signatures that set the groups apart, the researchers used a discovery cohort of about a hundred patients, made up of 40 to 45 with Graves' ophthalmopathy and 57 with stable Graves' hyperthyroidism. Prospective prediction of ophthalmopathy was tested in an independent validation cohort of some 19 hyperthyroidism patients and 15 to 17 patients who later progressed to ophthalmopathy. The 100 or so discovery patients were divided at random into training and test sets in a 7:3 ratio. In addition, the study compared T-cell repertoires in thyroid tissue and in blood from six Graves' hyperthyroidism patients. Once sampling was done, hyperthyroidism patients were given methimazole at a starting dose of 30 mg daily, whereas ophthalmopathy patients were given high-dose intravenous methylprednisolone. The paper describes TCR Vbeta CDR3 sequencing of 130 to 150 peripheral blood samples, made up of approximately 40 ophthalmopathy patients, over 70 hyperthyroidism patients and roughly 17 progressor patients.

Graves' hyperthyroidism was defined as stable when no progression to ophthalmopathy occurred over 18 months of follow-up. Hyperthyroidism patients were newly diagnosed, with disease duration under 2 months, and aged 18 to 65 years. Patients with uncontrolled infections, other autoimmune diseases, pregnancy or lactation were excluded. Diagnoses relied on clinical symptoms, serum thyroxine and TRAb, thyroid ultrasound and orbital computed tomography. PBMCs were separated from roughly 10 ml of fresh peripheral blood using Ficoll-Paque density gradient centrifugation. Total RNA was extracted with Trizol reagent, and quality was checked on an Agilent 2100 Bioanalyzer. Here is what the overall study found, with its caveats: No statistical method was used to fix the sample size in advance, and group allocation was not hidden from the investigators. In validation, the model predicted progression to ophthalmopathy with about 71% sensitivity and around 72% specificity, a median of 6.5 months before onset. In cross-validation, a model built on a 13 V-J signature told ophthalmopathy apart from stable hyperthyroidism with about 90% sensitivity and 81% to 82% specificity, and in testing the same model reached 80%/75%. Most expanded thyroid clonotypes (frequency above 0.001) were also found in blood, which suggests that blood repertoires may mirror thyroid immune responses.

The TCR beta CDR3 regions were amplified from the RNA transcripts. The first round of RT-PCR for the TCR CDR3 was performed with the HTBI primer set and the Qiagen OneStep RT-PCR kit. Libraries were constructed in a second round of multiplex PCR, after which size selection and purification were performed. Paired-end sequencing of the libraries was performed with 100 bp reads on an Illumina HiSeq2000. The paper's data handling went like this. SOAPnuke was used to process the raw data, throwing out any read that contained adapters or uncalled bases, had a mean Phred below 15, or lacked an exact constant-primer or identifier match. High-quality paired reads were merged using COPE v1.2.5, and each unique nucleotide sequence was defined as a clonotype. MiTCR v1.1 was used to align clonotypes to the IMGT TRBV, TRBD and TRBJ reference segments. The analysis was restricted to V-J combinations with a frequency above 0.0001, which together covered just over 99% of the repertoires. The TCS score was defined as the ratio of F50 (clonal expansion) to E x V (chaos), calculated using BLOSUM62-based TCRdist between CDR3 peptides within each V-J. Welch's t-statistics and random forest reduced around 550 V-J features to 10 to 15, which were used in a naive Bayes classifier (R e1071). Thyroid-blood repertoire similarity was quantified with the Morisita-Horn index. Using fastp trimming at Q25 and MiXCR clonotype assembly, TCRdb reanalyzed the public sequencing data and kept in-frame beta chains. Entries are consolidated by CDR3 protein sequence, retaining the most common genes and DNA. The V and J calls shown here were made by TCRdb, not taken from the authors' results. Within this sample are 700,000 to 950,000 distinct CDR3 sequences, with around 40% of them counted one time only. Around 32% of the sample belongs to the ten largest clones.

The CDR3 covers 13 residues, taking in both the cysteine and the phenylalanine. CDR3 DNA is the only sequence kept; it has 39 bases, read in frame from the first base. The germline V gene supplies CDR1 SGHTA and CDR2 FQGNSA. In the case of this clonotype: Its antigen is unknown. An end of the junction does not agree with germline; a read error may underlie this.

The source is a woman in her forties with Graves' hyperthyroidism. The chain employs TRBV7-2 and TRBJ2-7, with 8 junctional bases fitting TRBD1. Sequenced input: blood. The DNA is TGCGCCAGCAGCTCGACAGGGGAATACGAGCAGTACTTC. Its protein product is CASSSTGEYEQYF.